The entry that follows covers one TCR beta chain sequence. Clones were read by immunoSEQ multiplex PCR, and TCRdb kept only the in-frame ones, dropping some. The top ten clones hold roughly 6% of a sample with approximately 63,000 clones, roughly 85% of them seen once. The data derive from a study of control samples from healthy donors and cancer patients. The sequence derives from a middle-aged man in good health. Material: blood.

CDR3 protein: CASSFQGVYSGNTIYF. The CDR3 coding sequence is TGTGCCAGCAGCTTCCAGGGCGTTTACTCTGGAAACACCATATATTTT. This chain connects TRBV2 to TRBJ1-3, with D perhaps matching TRBD1 (5 bases). Germline lookup yields CDR1 SNHLY and CDR2 FYNNEI. V was clipped by 6 bases and J by 0 bases, with 15 bases between them. The CDR3 is 16 residues long.